This passage covers 6 T cell receptor beta chains from one sample sequenced in a study of glioma-infiltrating T cells after dendritic cell vaccination. This table comes from immunoSEQ multiplex PCR, and its TCRdb copy is limited to in-frame clones, with some not included. The sample shows roughly 38,000 clones, almost 85% of them seen only once. The sample in question was blood, obtained before dendritic cell vaccination. The receptors come from a human donor with glioblastoma.

The chain couples TRBV7-4 to TRBJ1-3, with a possible D match to TRBD1 (6 bases). The CDR3 totals 20 residues. Trimming stripped 1 base from V and 2 bases from J, with 24 bases between. Germline V lookup: CDR1 SGHVT, CDR2 SQSDAQ. The CDR3: CASSLVGGVRDNDTGNTIYF. The CDR3 region has the DNA TGTGCCAGCAGCTTAGTCGGGGGGGTTAGGGACAACGACACTGGAAACACCATATATTTT.

CDR3 nucleotide sequence: TGTGCCAGCAGCTTAGGGGACAGCTTCTATGGCTACACCTTC. Its protein product is CASSLGDSFYGYTF. The chain joins TRBV7-2 to TRBJ1-2; 7 bases line up with TRBD1. CDR1 and CDR2 from the germline V gene are SGHTA and FQGNSA. V gave up 1 base and J gave up 4 bases; unmatched junction bases: 3. This CDR3 has 14 residues.

The J gene is TRBJ2-1, the V gene TRBV9, with TRBD2 matching over 8 bases. The V gene's germline CDR1 is SGDLS and CDR2 YYNGEE. CDR3 size: 14 residues. V shed 2 bases and J 9 bases; nucleotides not matched to a gene: 7. The CDR3 DNA sequence: TGTGCCAGCAGCGTGGGCGGGGGGCTGTCTGAGCAGTTCTTC. Amino acids: CASSVGGGLSEQFF.

The chain is built from TRBV11-2 and TRBJ1-1, with TRBD1 matching 7 bases. The CDR3 is made up of 13 amino acids. CDR1 SGHAT and CDR2 FQNNGV come from the germline V gene. With 2 bases clipped from V and 3 bases from J, the junction kept 0 bases outside the gene matches. The CDR3 loop is CASSLQGDTEAFF. CDR3 coding DNA: TGTGCCAGCAGCTTACAGGGGGACACTGAAGCTTTCTTT.

V is TRBV13 and J is TRBJ2-5; the match to TRBD1 covers 9 bases. The V segment lost 6 bases and the J segment 2 bases; nucleotides outside the gene matches: 10. The CDR3 runs to 16 residues. From germline, CDR1 is PRHDT and CDR2 FYEKMQ (reference sequence). CDR3 sequence reads: CASSPPRDRVQETQYF. CDR3 bases: TGTGCCAGCAGTCCGCCCCGGGACAGGGTACAAGAGACCCAGTACTTC.

The rearrangement joins TRBV15 to TRBJ2-1; TRBD2 aligns across 11 bases. Germline CDR1 reads LNHNV; CDR2 reads YYDKDF (reference sequence). The CDR3 is 14 amino acids. The V segment lost 4 bases and the J segment 8 bases; nucleotides outside the gene matches: 4. This CDR3 is CATSTSGGYYEQFF. For the CDR3, the DNA is TGTGCCACCAGCACTAGCGGGGGGTACTATGAGCAGTTCTTC.